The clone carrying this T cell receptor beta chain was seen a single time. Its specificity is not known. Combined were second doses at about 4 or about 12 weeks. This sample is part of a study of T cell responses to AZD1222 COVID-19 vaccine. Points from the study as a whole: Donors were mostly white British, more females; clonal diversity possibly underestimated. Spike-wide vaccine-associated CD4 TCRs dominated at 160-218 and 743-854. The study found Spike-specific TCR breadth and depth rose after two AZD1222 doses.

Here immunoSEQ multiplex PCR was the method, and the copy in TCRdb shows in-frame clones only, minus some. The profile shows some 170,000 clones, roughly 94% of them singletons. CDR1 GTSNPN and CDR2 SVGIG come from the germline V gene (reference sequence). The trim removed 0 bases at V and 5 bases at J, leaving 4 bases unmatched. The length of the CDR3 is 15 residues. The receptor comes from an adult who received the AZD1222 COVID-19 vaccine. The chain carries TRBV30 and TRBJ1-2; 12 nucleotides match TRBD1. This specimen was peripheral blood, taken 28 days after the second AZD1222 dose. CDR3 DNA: TGTGCCTGGAGTGTACAGGGACAGGGGGCGTATGGCTACACCTTC. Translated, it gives CAWSVQGQGAYGYTF.